The 9 T cell receptor beta chains reported below all come from one sample, sequenced in a study of T cell responses to AZD1222 COVID-19 vaccine. Assay used: immunoSEQ multiplex PCR; TCRdb lists only in-frame clones, some missing. The sample lists tens of thousands of clones; roughly 90% were seen once. Sequencing was performed on peripheral blood, taken on day 0 of AZD1222 vaccination. These receptors were collected from an adult in good health.

The chain recombines TRBV7-2 with TRBJ2-5, with D tentatively TRBD2 (5 bases). In germline, CDR1 is SGHTA, CDR2 FQGNSA. Trimming stripped 0 bases from V and 5 bases from J, with 10 bases between. The CDR3 runs 14 residues. Here the CDR3 reads CASSLARGLETQYF. The DNA of the CDR3 is TGTGCCAGCAGCTTAGCGCGAGGGTTGGAGACCCAGTACTTC. The complete variable domain, with remaining parts taken from reference TRBV7-2 and TRBJ2-5, reads GAGVSQSPSNKVTEKGKDVELRCDPISGHTALYWYRQSLGQGLEFLIYFQGNSAPDKSGLPSDRFSAERTGGSVSTLTIQRTQQEDSAVYLCASSLARGLETQYFGPGTRLLVL.

The chain uses TRBV5-8 and TRBJ2-1; 7 nucleotides line up with TRBD1. Trimming took 4 bases from V and 8 from J; bases not matched to a gene: 6. This CDR3 has 13 residues. Germline V CDR1 and CDR2: SGHTS, YDEGEE. The CDR3, as DNA: TGTGCCAGCAGCCGGGACAGTGCCGATGAGCAGTTCTTC. Amino acids: CASSRDSADEQFF. Full variable domain (remainder filled in from reference TRBV5-8 and TRBJ2-1): EAGVTQSPTHLIKTRGQQATLRCSPISGHTSVYWYQQALGLGLQFLLWYDEGEERNRGNFPPRFSGRQFPNYSSELNVNALELEDSALYLCASSRDSADEQFFGPGTRLTVL.

The genes are TRBV7-8 and TRBJ1-5; D is uncertain. V lost 3 bases to trimming and J lost 0 bases, with 12 bases between them. The CDR3 contains 16 residues. The germline V gene encodes CDR1 SGHVS and CDR2 FQNEAQ. The DNA for the CDR3 is TGTGCCAGCAGCTTGTTAGGATCTTATAGCAATCAGCCCCAGCATTTT. This sequence encodes CASSLLGSYSNQPQHF.

This chain links TRBV5-1 with TRBJ2-7; either TRBD1 or TRBD2 may fit D (5 bases each). The CDR3 has 13 amino acids. The germline V gene encodes CDR1 SGHRS and CDR2 YFSETQ. Deletions cut 4 bases from V and 7 bases from J, with 15 bases between. The DNA of the CDR3 is TGCGCCAGCAGCAGGGACCCCCCCTGGGAGCAGTACTTC. It codes for CASSRDPPWEQYF.

The chain couples TRBV5-1 to TRBJ1-1, with D perhaps TRBD1 (6 bases). The CDR3 covers 13 residues. The ends were cut back, 0 bases at V and 10 bases at J, with 13 bases in the middle. Germline lookup yields CDR1 SGHRS and CDR2 YFSETQ. CDR3 in amino acids: CASSLAISGAAFF. The CDR3, as DNA: TGCGCCAGCAGCTTGGCCATTTCAGGGGCAGCTTTCTTT.

V usage is TRBV12-3 or TRBV12-4 and J usage is TRBJ1-1; the match to TRBD1 covers 8 bases. J gave up 14 bases and V 6 bases, and 14 bases lay outside the gene matches. This CDR3 has 13 residues. The CDR3 DNA reads as TGTGCCAGCAGCCCCGGGACAGGTCCCGCGCGGTTCTTT. Protein product: CASSPGTGPARFF.

The chain couples TRBV6-1 to TRBJ1-5; possibly TRBD1 for D (6 bases). V was shortened by 1 base and J by 9 bases, with 16 bases between the two germline ends. This CDR3 has 15 amino acids. The V gene's germline CDR1 is MNHNS and CDR2 SASEGT. CDR3 in amino acids: CASSEVRTVQSPQHF. The CDR3 DNA reads as TGTGCCAGCAGTGAAGTTCGGACAGTCCAATCGCCCCAGCATTTT.

This clone was seen only a few times. The J gene is TRBJ2-5, the V gene TRBV6-5; the match to TRBD1 covers 8 bases. The CDR3 spans 15 residues. V lost 4 bases, J lost 2 bases, and 6 bases stayed unmatched. CDR1 and CDR2 from the germline V gene are MNHEY and SVGAGI. CDR3 bases: TGTGCCAGCAGTTCAACCGGGACAGGACAAGAGACCCAGTACTTC. As protein: CASSSTGTGQETQYF.

The V and J genes are TRBV7-8 and TRBJ1-1; D is perhaps TRBD1 (5 bases). The CDR3 is 15 residues long. V lost 2 bases and J 1 base, leaving 11 bases between the germline ends. Per the germline V gene, CDR1 is SGHVS and CDR2 is FQNEAQ. The DNA of the CDR3 is TGTGCCAGCAGCTTAAATCCCGGGACGAACACTGAAGCTTTCTTT. This sequence encodes CASSLNPGTNTEAFF. The variable domain in full, completed from reference TRBV7-8 and TRBJ1-1, reads GAGVSQSPRYKVAKRGQDVALRCDPISGHVSLFWYQQALGQGPEFLTYFQNEAQLDKSGLPSDRFFAERPEGSVSTLKIQRTQQEDSAVYLCASSLNPGTNTEAFFGQGTRLTVV.